A selection of T cell receptor beta chains follows, all from one sample in a study of shared clonotypes between healthy human individuals. Only in-frame clones appear in the TCRdb table, and some are missing; sequencing was by immunoSEQ multiplex PCR. The sample records more than 2,000,000 clones, 90% to 95% being singletons. Sequenced sample: naive CD4+ T cells from PBMCs. These receptors came from a man between 18 and 35 years old in good health. Some clones in this sample may be carry-over from other donors' samples. Both conserved end residues are part of each CDR3. D genes are given only for firm matches. Some rows mark clone size as missing; the rest say once, few, many or name a class of expanded clone.

size: -; D: TRBD1; V: TRBV7-2; J: TRBJ1-2; length: 13; DNA: TGTGCCAGCAGTTCGGGACAGGGATATGGCTACACCTTC; CDR3: CASSSGQGYGYTF
size: -; D: -; V: TRBV6-5; J: TRBJ1-4; length: 13; DNA: TGTGCCAGCAGAACAGCGCGGGGTGAAAAACTGTTTTTT; CDR3: CASRTARGEKLFF
size: -; D: -; V: TRBV28; J: TRBJ2-3; length: 11; DNA: TGTGCCAGCAGGCGAGACAGCGCGCAGTATTTT; CDR3: CASRRDSAQYF
size: -; D: -; V: TRBV30; J: TRBJ2-3; length: 14; DNA: TGTGCCTGGGCCGGACAAAGCTTCACAGATACGCAGTATTTT; CDR3: CAWAGQSFTDTQYF
size: -; D: -; V: TRBV2; J: TRBJ2-1; length: 15; DNA: TGTGCCAGCAGTGTTGAGCGGAGCTCCTACAATGAGCAGTTCTTC; CDR3: CASSVERSSYNEQFF
size: -; D: -; V: TRBV6-5; J: TRBJ1-1; length: 14; DNA: TGTGCCAGCAGTTACGAGGGAGCGGGTGGAGTAGCTTTCTTT; CDR3: CASSYEGAGGVAFF
size: -; D: -; V: TRBV5-1; J: TRBJ2-2; length: 17; DNA: TGCGCCAGCAGCTTCGGGTTCCGCCTATTCGACACCGGGGAGCTGTTTTTT; CDR3: CASSFGFRLFDTGELFF
size: -; D: TRBD2; V: TRBV2; J: TRBJ2-1; length: 13; DNA: TGTGCCGGCCTAGCGGAATCCTACAATGAGCAGTTCTTC; CDR3: CAGLAESYNEQFF
size: -; D: -; V: TRBV28; J: TRBJ2-6; length: 15; DNA: TGTGCCAGCAGTTTGGCCGGGTCTGGGGCCAACGTCCTGACTTTC; CDR3: CASSLAGSGANVLTF
size: -; D: -; V: TRBV7-8; J: TRBJ2-5; length: 15; DNA: TGTGCCAGCAGCCCTACAGAAAGGTTCGGAGAGACCCAGTACTTC; CDR3: CASSPTERFGETQYF
size: -; D: -; V: TRBV10-3; J: TRBJ2-7; length: 16; DNA: TGTGCCATCAGTGAGACCATAGGAAACAACCTCTACGAGCAGTACTTC; CDR3: CAISETIGNNLYEQYF
size: -; D: -; V: TRBV9; J: TRBJ2-3; length: 14; DNA: TGTGCCAGCAGCGCAATAGGAGGGGGAGGTACGCAGTATTTT; CDR3: CASSAIGGGGTQYF
size: -; D: -; V: TRBV4-3; J: TRBJ2-7; length: 13; DNA: TGCGCCAGCAGCCAAAACAGTGGATACGAGCAGTACTTC; CDR3: CASSQNSGYEQYF
size: few; D: TRBD1; V: TRBV7-8; J: TRBJ1-1; length: 14; DNA: TGTGCCAGCGTTCTCCGACAGGGCCCTTATGAAGCTTTCTTT; CDR3: CASVLRQGPYEAFF
size: once; D: TRBD1; V: TRBV5-1; J: TRBJ1-4; length: 14; DNA: TGCGCCAGCAGCGGGACAGGGGGCTATGAAAAACTGTTTTTT; CDR3: CASSGTGGYEKLFF
size: -; D: -; V: TRBV5-1; J: TRBJ2-7; length: 16; DNA: TGCGCCAGCAGCCCGGCGGCGGGGGCCAGCCAGGGCGAGCAGTACTTC; CDR3: CASSPAAGASQGEQYF
size: -; D: -; V: TRBV15; J: TRBJ1-5; length: 14; DNA: TGTGCCACCAGCAGAGGCAGGGTCAATCAGCCCCAGCATTTT; CDR3: CATSRGRVNQPQHF
size: once; D: -; V: TRBV28; J: TRBJ1-1; length: 14; DNA: TGTGCCAGCAGTTCCCAGGGAAGGAACACTGAAGCTTTCTTT; CDR3: CASSSQGRNTEAFF
size: -; D: TRBD2; V: TRBV7-3; J: TRBJ2-1; length: 15; DNA: TGTGCCAGCAGCTTACGCGGGAGAGAGTTATCTGAGCAGTTCTTC; CDR3: CASSLRGRELSEQFF
size: -; D: -; V: TRBV28; J: TRBJ2-7; length: 12; DNA: TGTGCCAGCAGCCCACAGGGCTACGAGCAGTACTTC; CDR3: CASSPQGYEQYF
size: -; D: -; V: TRBV28; J: TRBJ1-2; length: 14; DNA: TGTGCCAGCAGTTTATATGACAGGCGGTATGGCTACACCTTC; CDR3: CASSLYDRRYGYTF
size: -; D: TRBD1; V: TRBV11-2; J: TRBJ2-5; length: 18; DNA: TGTGCCAGCAGCTTAAGGGGCAGGGGGCTAGCAGTCAGGGAGACCCAGTACTTC; CDR3: CASSLRGRGLAVRETQYF
size: -; D: TRBD1; V: TRBV27; J: TRBJ1-2; length: 12; DNA: TGTGCCAGCGCGGGACAGCACTATGGCTACACCTTC; CDR3: CASAGQHYGYTF
size: -; D: TRBD2; V: TRBV10-3; J: TRBJ2-1; length: 15; DNA: TGTGCCATCAGTGATTGGCGGGAGGGGGCCAATGAGCAGTTCTTC; CDR3: CAISDWREGANEQFF
size: -; D: -; V: TRBV2; J: TRBJ2-5; length: 12; DNA: TGTGCCAGCAATAGGCCCCAAGAGACCCAGTACTTC; CDR3: CASNRPQETQYF
size: -; D: -; V: TRBV28; J: TRBJ1-2; length: 14; DNA: TGTGCCAGCAGTCCGACAGGAGTTCACTATGGCTACACCTTC; CDR3: CASSPTGVHYGYTF
size: -; D: -; V: TRBV27; J: TRBJ2-1; length: 16; DNA: TGTGCCAGCAGTTTCGAAGGGGTGTATTCATACAATGAGCAGTTCTTC; CDR3: CASSFEGVYSYNEQFF
size: -; D: -; V: TRBV2; J: TRBJ2-5; length: 15; DNA: TGTGCCAGCAGTAAAAGACTAGGGGGTGTAGAGACCCAGTACTTC; CDR3: CASSKRLGGVETQYF
size: -; D: -; V: TRBV5-4; J: TRBJ1-1; length: 14; DNA: TGTGCCAGCACCACCAAGGGCGGGAACACTGAAGCTTTCTTT; CDR3: CASTTKGGNTEAFF
size: -; D: TRBD2; V: TRBV27; J: TRBJ2-5; length: 15; DNA: TGTGCCAGCAAATCTCTAGCGGAGTGGAGGGAGACCCAGTACTTC; CDR3: CASKSLAEWRETQYF
size: -; D: -; V: TRBV7-6; J: TRBJ2-6; length: 16; DNA: TGTGCCAGCAGCTCAGACCGCCGCTCTGGGGCCAACGTCCTGACTTTC; CDR3: CASSSDRRSGANVLTF
size: -; D: TRBD2; V: TRBV7-2; J: TRBJ2-1; length: 14; DNA: TGTGCCAGCAGCTTGGGACTAGCGGGAAGTGAGCAGTTCTTC; CDR3: CASSLGLAGSEQFF
size: few; D: -; V: TRBV14; J: TRBJ1-1; length: 14; DNA: TGTGCCAGCAGCCAAGACAGGATGAACACTGAAGCTTTCTTT; CDR3: CASSQDRMNTEAFF
size: -; D: -; V: TRBV6-1; J: TRBJ2-7; length: 14; DNA: TGTGCCAGCAGTTCATACTCCAGCGTGAGCGAGCAGTACTTC; CDR3: CASSSYSSVSEQYF
size: few; D: -; V: TRBV2; J: TRBJ1-2; length: 10; DNA: TGTGCCAGCAGTGTACCCGGCTACACCTTC; CDR3: CASSVPGYTF
size: -; D: TRBD1; V: TRBV11-2; J: TRBJ1-2; length: 15; DNA: TGTGCCAGCAGGCTTTTGAGACAGGGGCGAAGAGGCTACACCTTC; CDR3: CASRLLRQGRRGYTF
size: -; D: TRBD1; V: TRBV28; J: TRBJ1-2; length: 14; DNA: TGTGCCAGCACCCCAGGACAGGGTAGAGGCGGCTACACCTTC; CDR3: CASTPGQGRGGYTF
size: -; D: -; V: TRBV10-3; J: TRBJ2-7; length: 15; DNA: TGTGCCATCAGCCCCAGCGCGGGGCGCACCTACGAGCAGTACTTC; CDR3: CAISPSAGRTYEQYF
size: -; D: -; V: TRBV7-6; J: TRBJ2-7; length: 14; DNA: TGTGCCAGCAGCCCCCTAAGCGGGTCCTACGAGCAGTACTTC; CDR3: CASSPLSGSYEQYF
size: -; D: TRBD2; V: TRBV9; J: TRBJ2-7; length: 15; DNA: TGTGCCAGCAGCGCTCGTGGCGGGAGGGCTGGTGAGCAGTACTTC; CDR3: CASSARGGRAGEQYF
size: -; D: -; V: TRBV7-9; J: TRBJ1-2; length: 15; DNA: TGTGCCAGCAGCCAAGAGGACTTAGTTCCCTATGGCTACACCTTC; CDR3: CASSQEDLVPYGYTF
size: -; D: -; V: TRBV6-1; J: TRBJ2-2; length: 15; DNA: TGTGCCAGCAGTCCTCAGACAGCTTACACCGGGGAGCTGTTTTTT; CDR3: CASSPQTAYTGELFF
size: once; D: TRBD1; V: TRBV6-1; J: TRBJ1-5; length: 15; DNA: TGTGCCAGCAAGGAACGACAGGGGATAAATCAGCCCCAGCATTTT; CDR3: CASKERQGINQPQHF
size: -; D: -; V: TRBV7-2; J: TRBJ2-2; length: 14; DNA: TGTGCCAGCAGCTTATTGGGACCCCCGGGAGAGCTGTTTTTT; CDR3: CASSLLGPPGELFF